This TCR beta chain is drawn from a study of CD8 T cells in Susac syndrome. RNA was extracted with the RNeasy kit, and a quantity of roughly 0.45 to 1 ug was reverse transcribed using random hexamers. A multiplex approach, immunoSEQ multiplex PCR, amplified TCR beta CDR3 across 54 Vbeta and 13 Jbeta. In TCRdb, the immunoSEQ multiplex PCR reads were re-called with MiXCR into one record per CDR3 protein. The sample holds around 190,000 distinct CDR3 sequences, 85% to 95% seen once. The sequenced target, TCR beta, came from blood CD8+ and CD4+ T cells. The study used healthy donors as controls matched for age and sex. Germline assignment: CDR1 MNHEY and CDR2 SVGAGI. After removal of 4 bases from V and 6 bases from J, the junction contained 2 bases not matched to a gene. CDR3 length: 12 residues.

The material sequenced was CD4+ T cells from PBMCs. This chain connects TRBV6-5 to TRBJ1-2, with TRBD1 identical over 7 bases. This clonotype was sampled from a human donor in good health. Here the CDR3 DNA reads TGTGCCAGCAGTTCAGGGGGGAATGGCTACACCTTC. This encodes CASSSGGNGYTF.